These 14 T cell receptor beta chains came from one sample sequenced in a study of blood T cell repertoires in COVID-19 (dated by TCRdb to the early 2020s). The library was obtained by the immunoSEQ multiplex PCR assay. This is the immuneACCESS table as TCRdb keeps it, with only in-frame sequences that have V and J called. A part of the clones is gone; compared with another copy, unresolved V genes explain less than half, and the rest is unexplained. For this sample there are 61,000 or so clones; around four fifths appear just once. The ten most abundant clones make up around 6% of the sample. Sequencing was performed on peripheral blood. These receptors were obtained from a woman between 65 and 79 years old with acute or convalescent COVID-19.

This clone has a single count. For the CDR3, the DNA is TGTGCCAGCAGCTGGCGACAGGGCGCCGAAGCTTTCTTT. Protein product: CASSWRQGAEAFF. The chain employs TRBV13 and TRBJ1-1; the match to TRBD1 covers 7 bases. The germline CDR1 and CDR2 sequences are PRHDT and FYEKMQ (reference sequence). J was trimmed by 8 bases and V by 4 bases; bases with no gene match: 7. The length of the CDR3 is 13 residues.

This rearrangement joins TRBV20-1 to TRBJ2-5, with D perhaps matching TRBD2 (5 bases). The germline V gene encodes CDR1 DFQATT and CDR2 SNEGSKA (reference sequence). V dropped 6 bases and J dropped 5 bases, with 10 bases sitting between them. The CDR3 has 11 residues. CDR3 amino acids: CSAQTGETQYF. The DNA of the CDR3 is TGCAGTGCGCAGACGGGGGAGACCCAGTACTTC.

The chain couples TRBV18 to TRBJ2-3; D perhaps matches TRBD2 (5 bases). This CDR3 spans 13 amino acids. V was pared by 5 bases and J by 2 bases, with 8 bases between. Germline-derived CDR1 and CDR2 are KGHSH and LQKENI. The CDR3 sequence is CASSVGNTDTQYF. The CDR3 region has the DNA TGTGCCAGCTCAGTCGGGAACACAGATACGCAGTATTTT.

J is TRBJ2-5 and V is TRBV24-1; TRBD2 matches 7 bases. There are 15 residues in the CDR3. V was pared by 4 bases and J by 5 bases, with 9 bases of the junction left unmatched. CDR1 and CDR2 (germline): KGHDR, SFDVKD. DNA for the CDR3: TGTGCCACCAGTGACCCCTGGGGGGGGATCGAGACCCAGTACTTC. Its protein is CATSDPWGGIETQYF.

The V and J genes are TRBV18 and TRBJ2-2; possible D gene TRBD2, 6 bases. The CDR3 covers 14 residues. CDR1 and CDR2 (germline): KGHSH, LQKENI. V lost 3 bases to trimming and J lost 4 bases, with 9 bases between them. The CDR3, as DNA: TGTGCCAGCTCACCGGGACTTCTCACCGGGGAGCTGTTTTTT. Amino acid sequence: CASSPGLLTGELFF.

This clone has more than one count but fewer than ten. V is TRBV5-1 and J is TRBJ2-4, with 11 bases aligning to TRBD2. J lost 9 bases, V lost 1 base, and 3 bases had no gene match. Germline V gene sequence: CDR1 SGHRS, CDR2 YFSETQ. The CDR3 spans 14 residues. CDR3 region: CASSLTSGGSIQYF. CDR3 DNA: TGCGCCAGCAGCTTGACTAGCGGGGGTTCCATTCAGTACTTC.

The chain's CDR3 is CASSLSGTDTQYF. The DNA for the CDR3 is TGTGCCAGCAGTTTGTCGGGCACAGATACGCAGTATTTT. This chain links TRBV6-5 with TRBJ2-3; D remains ambiguous. This CDR3 region has 13 residues. Germline V gene sequence: CDR1 MNHEY, CDR2 SVGAGI. The germline V and J ends were trimmed by 4 bases and 1 base, with 6 bases remaining between them.

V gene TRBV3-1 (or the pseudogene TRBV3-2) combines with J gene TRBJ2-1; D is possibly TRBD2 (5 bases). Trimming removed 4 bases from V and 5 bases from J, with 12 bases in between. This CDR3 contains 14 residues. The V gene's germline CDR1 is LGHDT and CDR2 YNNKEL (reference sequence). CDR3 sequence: CASSPRTPHNEQFF. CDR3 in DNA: TGTGCCAGCAGCCCCCGGACTCCCCACAATGAGCAGTTCTTC.

The DNA of the CDR3 is TGTGCCAGCACCTCACACAGGCAGGCCGCTTTCTTT. Residues: CASTSHRQAAFF. The chain couples TRBV12-3 or TRBV12-4 to TRBJ1-1; the D gene is possibly TRBD1 (5 bases). This CDR3 has 12 residues. Deletions cut 7 bases from V and 11 bases from J, with 17 bases between.

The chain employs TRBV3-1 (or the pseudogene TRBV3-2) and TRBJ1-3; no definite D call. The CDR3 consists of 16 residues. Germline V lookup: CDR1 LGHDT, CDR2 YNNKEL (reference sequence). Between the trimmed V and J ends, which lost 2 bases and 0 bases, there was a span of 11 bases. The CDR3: CASSQRVPSSGNTIYF. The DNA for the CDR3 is TGTGCCAGCAGCCAACGGGTCCCGAGCTCTGGAAACACCATATATTTT.

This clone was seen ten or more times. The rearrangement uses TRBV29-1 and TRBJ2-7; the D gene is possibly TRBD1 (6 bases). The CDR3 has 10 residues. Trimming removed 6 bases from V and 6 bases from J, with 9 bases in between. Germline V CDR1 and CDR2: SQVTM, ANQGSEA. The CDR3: CSVADSEQYF. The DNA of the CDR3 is TGCAGCGTGGCGGACAGCGAGCAGTACTTC.

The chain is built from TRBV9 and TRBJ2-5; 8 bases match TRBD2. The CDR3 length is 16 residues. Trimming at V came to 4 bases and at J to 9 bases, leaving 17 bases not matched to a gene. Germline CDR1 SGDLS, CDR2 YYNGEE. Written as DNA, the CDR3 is TGTGCCAGCAGCCCAGAAAGCGGGGGCGGGCCCAGGGCCCAGTACTTC. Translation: CASSPESGGGPRAQYF. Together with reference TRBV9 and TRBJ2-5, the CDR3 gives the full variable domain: DSGVTQTPKHLITATGQRVTLRCSPRSGDLSVYWYQQSLDQGLQFLIQYYNGEERAKGNILERFSAQQFPDLHSELNLSSLELGDSALYFCASSPESGGGPRAQYFGPGTRLLVL.

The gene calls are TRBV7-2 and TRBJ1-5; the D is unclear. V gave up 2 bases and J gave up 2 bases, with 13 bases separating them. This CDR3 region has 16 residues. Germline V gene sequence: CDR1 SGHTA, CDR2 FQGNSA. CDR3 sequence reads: CASSLTGEGGNQPQHF. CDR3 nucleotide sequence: TGTGCCAGCAGCTTAACTGGGGAGGGAGGCAATCAGCCCCAGCATTTT.

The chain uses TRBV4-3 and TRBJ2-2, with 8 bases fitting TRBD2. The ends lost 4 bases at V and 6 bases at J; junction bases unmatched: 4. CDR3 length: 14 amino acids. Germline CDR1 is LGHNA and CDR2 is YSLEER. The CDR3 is CASSLRTSSGELFF. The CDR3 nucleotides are TGCGCCAGCAGCCTTCGGACTAGCTCCGGGGAGCTGTTTTTT.